This TCR beta chain was sequenced for a study of shared clonotypes between healthy human individuals. The CDR3 length is 20 residues. V was clipped by 7 bases and J by 4 bases, with 32 bases between them. Germline V gene sequence: CDR1 MNHEY, CDR2 SMNVEV (reference sequence). Libraries were prepared by immunoSEQ multiplex PCR; TCRdb keeps only in-frame clonotypes and omits some of them. The sample has about 1.5 million clones, about 98% seen once. This chain connects TRBV27 to TRBJ2-1, with a possible D match to TRBD2 (6 bases). The source of this sequence is a young man in good health. The specimen sequenced was naive CD4+ T cells sorted from blood. Subset described: CD45RA+ positively selected. The CDR3 region has the DNA TGTGCCAGCACCCTGGGGCTAGCGCAGGCTTCACGTTTAAGATACAATGAGCAGTTCTTC. Translated, it gives CASTLGLAQASRLRYNEQFF.